This T cell receptor beta chain was sequenced for a study of T cells in Graves' hyperthyroidism and ophthalmopathy. V was cut by 7 bases and J by 3 bases, with 9 bases left in between. In germline, CDR1 is SGHDT, CDR2 YYEEEE. The CDR3 sequence is 12 residues long. Template material for amplifying TCR beta CDR3 regions consisted of RNA transcripts. The primer set for the first-round RT-PCR of the TCR CDR3 was HTBI. One entry per CDR3 protein, called by TCRdb with MiXCR from the multiplex PCR reads. The data contain hundreds of thousands of distinct CDR3 sequences, around 15% of them singletons. In this sample, this clonotype turned up many times.

The chain recombines TRBV5-6 with TRBJ2-3; a possible D gene is TRBD1 (6 bases). This clonotype was sampled from a woman younger than 30 with Graves' hyperthyroidism. Sequenced material: blood. DNA for the CDR3: TGTGCCAGCGGAGGACAGACAGATACGCAGTATTTT. Its translation: CASGGQTDTQYF.